Following are 22 T cell receptor beta chains from one sample sequenced in a study of blood T cell repertoires in COVID-19. Assay: immunoSEQ multiplex PCR; the TCRdb copy retains only in-frame clones and omits some. The profile covers 75,000 to 90,000 clones, with around 92% appearing a single time and under 2% taken by the ten largest. Sequencing input: peripheral blood. Source of these receptors: a woman in her forties or fifties in a cohort sampled during active COVID-19.

The rearrangement joins TRBV19 to TRBJ1-3, with 8 bases that match TRBD1. The CDR3 is made up of 14 amino acids. Trimming removed 4 bases from V and 3 bases from J; junction bases left unmatched: 2. Germline assignment: CDR1 LNHDA and CDR2 SQIVND (reference sequence). As DNA, the CDR3 is TGTGCCAGTAGTAGGACAGGGAGTGGAAACACCATATATTTT. Its protein is CASSRTGSGNTIYF. Full variable domain (outside the CDR3, taken from reference TRBV19 and TRBJ1-3): DGGITQSPKYLFRKEGQNVTLSCEQNLNHDAMYWYRQDPGQGLRLIYYSQIVNDFQKGDIAEGYSVSREKKESFPLTVTSAQKNPTAFYLCASSRTGSGNTIYFGEGSWLTVV.

The chain links TRBV19 to TRBJ1-5; D perhaps matches TRBD1 (6 bases). The CDR3 extends over 19 amino acids. Trimming left V 5 bases short and J 0 bases short, with 23 bases between. The germline V gene encodes CDR1 LNHDA and CDR2 SQIVND (reference sequence). This chain's CDR3 is CASSPRAHLDSLSNQPQHF. In DNA form, the CDR3 reads TGTGCCAGTAGTCCCCGTGCTCATTTGGACAGTCTTAGCAATCAGCCCCAGCATTTT.

The chain combines TRBV2 with TRBJ2-4; the D is unclear. The CDR3 is 14 amino acids. Looked up from germline, CDR1 is SNHLY and CDR2 is FYNNEI. Trimming removed 8 bases at V and 3 bases at J, with 14 bases between. This CDR3 reads CASGTHGGKNIQYF. The DNA of the CDR3 is TGTGCCAGCGGTACACACGGCGGCAAAAACATTCAGTACTTC. The full variable domain, with the rest looked up from reference TRBV2 and TRBJ2-4, is EPEVTQTPSHQVTQMGQEVILRCVPISNHLYFYWYRQILGQKVEFLVSFYNNEISEKSEIFDDQFSVERPDGSNFTLKIRSTKLEDSAMYFCASGTHGGKNIQYFGAGTRLSVL.

The rearrangement uses TRBV11-3 and TRBJ1-1, with a tentative D call TRBD1 (5 bases). Trimming removed 1 base at V and 1 base at J, with 10 bases between. This CDR3 spans 15 amino acids. From germline, CDR1 is SGHNT and CDR2 YENEEA. CDR3 DNA sequence: TGTGCCAGCAGCTTAGGGGGCGCGACGAACACTGAAGCTTTCTTT. This gives the protein CASSLGGATNTEAFF.

This chain uses TRBV2 with TRBJ2-3, with a tentative D call TRBD1 (6 bases). The V and J ends lost 6 bases and 1 base respectively, with 23 bases between them. The CDR3 contains 18 residues. The germline V gene encodes CDR1 SNHLY and CDR2 FYNNEI. CDR3 DNA: TGTGCCAGCAGCCAACAGGGTTTGTTTCATATCGGCACAGATACGCAGTATTTT. Protein: CASSQQGLFHIGTDTQYF. Complete variable domain (other parts from reference TRBV2 and TRBJ2-3): EPEVTQTPSHQVTQMGQEVILRCVPISNHLYFYWYRQILGQKVEFLVSFYNNEISEKSEIFDDQFSVERPDGSNFTLKIRSTKLEDSAMYFCASSQQGLFHIGTDTQYFGPGTRLTVL.

The rearrangement links TRBV4-2 to TRBJ2-3, with TRBD2 identical over 12 bases. V was pared by 6 bases and J by 6 bases, with 7 bases of the junction left unmatched. The CDR3 is 15 residues long. Germline loops: CDR1 LGHNA, CDR2 YNFKEQ. The CDR3 DNA reads TGTGCCAGCAGTCGGACTAGCGGGGCCCCCGATACGCAGTATTTT. Its translation is CASSRTSGAPDTQYF.

The CDR3 sequence: CASSPGLAGGRSNEQFF. CDR3 in DNA: TGCGCCAGCAGCCCGGGACTAGCGGGGGGGCGGAGCAATGAGCAGTTCTTC. The chain recombines TRBV5-1 with TRBJ2-1; 16 bases map to TRBD2. CDR3 length equals 17 residues. After removal of 4 bases from V and 6 bases from J, the junction contained 7 bases not matched to a gene. Germline V gene lookup returns CDR1 SGHRS and CDR2 YFSETQ.

The rearrangement links TRBV5-1 to TRBJ1-2; 7 nucleotides line up with TRBD1. In germline, CDR1 is SGHRS, CDR2 YFSETQ. Trimming took 4 bases from V and 0 from J; bases not matched to a gene: 6. This CDR3 region has 15 residues. CDR3: CASSQGGLPNYGYTF. CDR3 nucleotides: TGCGCCAGCAGCCAGGGGGGTCTGCCTAACTATGGCTACACCTTC.

The chain combines TRBV3-1 (or the pseudogene TRBV3-2) with TRBJ1-4; D gene uncertain. V was pared by 0 bases and J by 7 bases, with 12 bases between. CDR1 is LGHDT and CDR2 is YNNKEL in the germline V gene (reference sequence). The CDR3 has 15 amino acids. DNA of the CDR3: TGTGCCAGCAGCCAAGAATTCACTCTCGGTGAAAAACTGTTTTTT. Its translation: CASSQEFTLGEKLFF.

The chain recombines TRBV14 with TRBJ2-4, with a weak D call TRBD2 (5 bases). V lost 1 base to trimming and J lost 6 bases, with 16 bases between them. Germline V gene lookup returns CDR1 SGHDN and CDR2 FVKESK. The CDR3 has 16 amino acids. For the CDR3, the DNA is TGTGCCAGCAGCCAAGGGCCAGCTGAGGGTGGAAACATTCAGTACTTC. Encoded protein: CASSQGPAEGGNIQYF.

As DNA, the CDR3 is TGTGCCACCAGCAGGGATCCACAGGGGGCCCGAACCTCCTACGAGCAGTACTTC. It is translated as CATSRDPQGARTSYEQYF. The rearrangement uses TRBV15 and TRBJ2-7; 9 bases are a match to TRBD1. There are 18 residues in the CDR3. With V trimmed by 3 bases and J by 0 bases, 12 bases remained unmatched. Germline CDR1 is LNHNV and CDR2 is YYDKDF (reference sequence). The full variable domain, with the rest looked up from reference TRBV15 and TRBJ2-7, is DAMVIQNPRYQVTQFGKPVTLSCSQTLNHNVMYWYQQKSSQAPKLLFHYYDKDFNNEADTPDNFQSRRPNTSFCFLDIRSPGLGDTAMYLCATSRDPQGARTSYEQYFGPGTRLTVT.

This chain links TRBV7-3 with TRBJ2-3; 7 nucleotides line up with TRBD1. V was pared by 4 bases and J by 4 bases, with 11 bases of the junction left unmatched. CDR3 length: 16 residues. The germline CDR1 and CDR2 sequences are SGHTA and FQGTGA. This CDR3 reads CASSYLQGSRPDTQYF. The CDR3 region has the DNA TGTGCCAGCAGCTATTTACAGGGGAGCCGGCCAGATACGCAGTATTTT.

The genes are TRBV27 and TRBJ1-1; maybe TRBD1 (5 bases). Germline lookup yields CDR1 MNHEY and CDR2 SMNVEV (reference sequence). The CDR3 is 16 residues long. Between the trimmed V and J ends, which lost 4 bases and 0 bases, there was a span of 15 bases. The CDR3 here is CASSSTGEGMNTEAFF. The CDR3, as DNA: TGTGCCAGCAGTTCCACGGGGGAGGGAATGAACACTGAAGCTTTCTTT.

This chain uses TRBV6-5 with TRBJ2-7, with 9 nucleotides matching TRBD1. Germline values: CDR1 MNHEY, CDR2 SVGAGI. V was pared by 4 bases and J by 3 bases, with 4 bases of the junction left unmatched. This CDR3 has 14 amino acids. CDR3 sequence: CASSWTGAIYEQYF. CDR3 sequence (DNA): TGTGCCAGCAGTTGGACAGGGGCCATCTACGAGCAGTACTTC.

The chain employs TRBV11-3 and TRBJ1-6, with no clear D. Trimming removed 5 bases from V and 10 bases from J, with 12 bases in between. Germline V lookup: CDR1 SGHNT, CDR2 YENEEA. The CDR3 is made up of 13 amino acids. In DNA, the CDR3 is TGTGCCAGCAGCGTATCCCTAGGATCACCCCTCCACTTT. Translation gives CASSVSLGSPLHF.

This clone was observed a single time. This chain joins TRBV10-1 and TRBJ1-1, with D unresolved. The CDR3 consists of 12 residues. The germline gives CDR1 WNHNN, CDR2 SYGVQD (reference sequence). V was trimmed by 4 bases and J by 3 bases, leaving 6 bases between them. Here the CDR3 reads CASSVCDTEAFF. The CDR3 DNA reads as TGCGCCAGCAGTGTGTGCGACACTGAAGCTTTCTTT.

The chain links TRBV29-1 to TRBJ1-2; D is perhaps TRBD1 (6 bases). The germline V gene encodes CDR1 SQVTM and CDR2 ANQGSEA. V lost 7 bases to trimming and J lost 0 bases, with 12 bases between them. CDR3 length: 13 amino acids. The CDR3 protein is CSGKQGANYGYTF. The DNA for the CDR3 is TGCAGCGGTAAACAGGGAGCTAACTATGGCTACACCTTC.

V gene TRBV11-3 combines with J gene TRBJ2-1, with a weak D call TRBD2 (7 bases). In germline, CDR1 is SGHNT, CDR2 YENEEA. V was trimmed by 3 bases and J by 7 bases, leaving 10 bases between them. The CDR3 runs 13 residues. CDR3 sequence (DNA): TGTGCCAGCAGCTTGGGGGGGCTGAATGAGCAGTTCTTC. The encoded protein is CASSLGGLNEQFF.

The chain carries TRBV18 and TRBJ2-1; 13 bases match TRBD2. The CDR3 has 15 amino acids. Trimming at V came to 3 bases and at J to 7 bases, leaving 3 bases not matched to a gene. Germline lookup yields CDR1 KGHSH and CDR2 LQKENI. The CDR3 spells CASSPSLAGGNEQFF. In nucleotides, the CDR3 is TGTGCCAGCTCACCGTCACTAGCGGGGGGGAATGAGCAGTTCTTC.

The V call is TRBV7-6, the J call TRBJ1-3; D might be TRBD1 (6 bases). The V gene's germline CDR1 is SGHVS and CDR2 FNYEAQ. V lost 0 bases and J lost 3, with 12 bases in between. This CDR3 comprises 16 residues. The CDR3 nucleotides read TGTGCCAGCAGCTTAGCTTCAGGGGCGAATGGAAACACCATATATTTT. This encodes CASSLASGANGNTIYF.

The sample holds one count of this clone. This chain connects TRBV30 to TRBJ2-4, with TRBD1 identical over 12 bases. With 5 bases clipped from V and 8 bases from J, the junction kept 1 base outside the gene matches. Looked up from germline, CDR1 is GTSNPN and CDR2 is SVGIG (reference sequence). The CDR3 loop spans 12 amino acids. CDR3 loop: CAWGTGGDIQYF. The DNA of the CDR3 is TGTGCCTGGGGGACAGGGGGCGACATTCAGTACTTC.

The chain couples TRBV18 to TRBJ2-7, with TRBD1 identical over 11 bases. With 5 bases clipped from V and 4 bases from J, the junction kept 4 bases outside the gene matches. CDR3 size: 14 residues. CDR1 KGHSH and CDR2 LQKENI come from the germline V gene. DNA of the CDR3: TGTGCCAGCTCAAACGGACAGGGGGCATACGAGCAGTACTTC. This encodes CASSNGQGAYEQYF.